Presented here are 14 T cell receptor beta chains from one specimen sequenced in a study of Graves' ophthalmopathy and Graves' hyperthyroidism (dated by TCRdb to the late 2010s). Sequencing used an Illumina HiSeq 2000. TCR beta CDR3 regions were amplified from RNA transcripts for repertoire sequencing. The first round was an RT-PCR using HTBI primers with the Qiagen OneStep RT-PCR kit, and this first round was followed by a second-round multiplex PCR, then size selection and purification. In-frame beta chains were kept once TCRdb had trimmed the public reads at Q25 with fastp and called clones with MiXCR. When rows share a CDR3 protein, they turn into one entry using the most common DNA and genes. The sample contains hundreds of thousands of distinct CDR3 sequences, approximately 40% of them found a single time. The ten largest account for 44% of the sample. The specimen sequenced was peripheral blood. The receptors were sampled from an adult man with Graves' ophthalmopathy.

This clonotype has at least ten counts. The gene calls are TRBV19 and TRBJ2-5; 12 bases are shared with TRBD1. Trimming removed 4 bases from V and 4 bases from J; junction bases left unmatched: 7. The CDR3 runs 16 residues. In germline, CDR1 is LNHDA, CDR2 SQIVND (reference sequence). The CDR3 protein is CASSTAGTGGVETQYF. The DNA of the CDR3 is TGTGCCAGTAGTACCGCCGGGACAGGGGGCGTAGAGACCCAGTACTTC.

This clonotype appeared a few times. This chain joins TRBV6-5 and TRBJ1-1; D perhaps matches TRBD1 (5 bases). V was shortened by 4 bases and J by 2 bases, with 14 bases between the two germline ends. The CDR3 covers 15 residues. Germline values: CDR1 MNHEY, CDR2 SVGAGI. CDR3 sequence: CASSLGPHGNTEAFF. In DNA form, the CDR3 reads TGTGCCAGCAGTTTGGGACCCCACGGAAACACTGAAGCTTTCTTT.

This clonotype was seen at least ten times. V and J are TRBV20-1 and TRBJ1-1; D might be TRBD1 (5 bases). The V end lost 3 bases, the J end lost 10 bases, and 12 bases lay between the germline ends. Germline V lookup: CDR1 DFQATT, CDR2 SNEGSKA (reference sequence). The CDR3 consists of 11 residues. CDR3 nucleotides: TGCAGTGCTAGTCTCGGGGCGCCAGCTTTCTTT. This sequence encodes CSASLGAPAFF.

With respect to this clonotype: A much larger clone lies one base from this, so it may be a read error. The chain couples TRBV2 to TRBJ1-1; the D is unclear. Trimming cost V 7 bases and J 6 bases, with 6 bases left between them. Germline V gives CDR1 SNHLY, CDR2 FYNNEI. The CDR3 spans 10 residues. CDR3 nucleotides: TGTGCCAGCATAGGTGCTGAAGCTTTCTTT. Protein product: CASIGAEAFF.

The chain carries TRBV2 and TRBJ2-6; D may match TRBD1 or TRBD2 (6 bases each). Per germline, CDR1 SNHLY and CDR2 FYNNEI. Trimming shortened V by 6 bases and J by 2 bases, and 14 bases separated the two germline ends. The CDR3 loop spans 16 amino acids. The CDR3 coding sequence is TGTGCCAGCAGCCCATGGGGGGCTACTGGGGCCAACGTCCTGACTTTC. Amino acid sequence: CASSPWGATGANVLTF.

The CDR3 region is CAISADRGYGTDTQYF. The CDR3 region has the DNA TGTGCCATCAGTGCAGACAGGGGATATGGCACAGATACGCAGTATTTT. The rearrangement links TRBV10-3 to TRBJ2-3; 8 positions match TRBD1. Per the germline V gene, CDR1 is ENHRY and CDR2 is SYGVKD. The trim removed 4 bases at V and 1 base at J, leaving 7 bases unmatched. CDR3 length: 16 amino acids.

This CDR3 is CASSLGTQAGGKETQYF. The CDR3 DNA reads as TGTGCCAGCAGCTTGGGGACCCAAGCGGGGGGAAAAGAGACCCAGTACTTC. The chain has TRBV11-2 and TRBJ2-5; 9 bases are shared with TRBD2. Looked up from germline, CDR1 is SGHAT and CDR2 is FQNNGV. This CDR3 spans 17 amino acids. Trimming removed 3 bases from V and 3 bases from J; junction bases left unmatched: 11.

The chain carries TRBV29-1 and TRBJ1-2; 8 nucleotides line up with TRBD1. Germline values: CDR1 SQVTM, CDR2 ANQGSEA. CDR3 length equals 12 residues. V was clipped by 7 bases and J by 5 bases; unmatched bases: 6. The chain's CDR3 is CSAPDRAYGYTF. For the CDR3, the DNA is TGCAGCGCTCCGGACAGGGCGTATGGCTACACCTTC.

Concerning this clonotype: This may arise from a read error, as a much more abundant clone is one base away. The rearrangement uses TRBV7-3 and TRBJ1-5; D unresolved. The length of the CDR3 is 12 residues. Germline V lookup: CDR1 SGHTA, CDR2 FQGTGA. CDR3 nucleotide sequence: TGTGCCAGCACCAATAGCAGTCAGCCCCAGCATTTT. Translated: CASTNSSQPQHF. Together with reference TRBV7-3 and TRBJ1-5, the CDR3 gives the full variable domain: GAGVSQTPSNKVTEKGKYVELRCDPISGHTALYWYRQSLGQGPEFLIYFQGTGAADDSGLPNDRFFAVRPEGSVSTLKIQRTERGDSAVYLCASTNSSQPQHFGDGTRLSIL.

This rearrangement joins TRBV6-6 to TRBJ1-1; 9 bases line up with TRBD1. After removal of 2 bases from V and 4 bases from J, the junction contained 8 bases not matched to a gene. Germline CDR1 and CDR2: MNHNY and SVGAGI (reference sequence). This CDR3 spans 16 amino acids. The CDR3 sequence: CASSYAGQGKGTEAFF. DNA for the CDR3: TGTGCCAGCAGTTACGCGGGACAGGGAAAAGGCACTGAAGCTTTCTTT.

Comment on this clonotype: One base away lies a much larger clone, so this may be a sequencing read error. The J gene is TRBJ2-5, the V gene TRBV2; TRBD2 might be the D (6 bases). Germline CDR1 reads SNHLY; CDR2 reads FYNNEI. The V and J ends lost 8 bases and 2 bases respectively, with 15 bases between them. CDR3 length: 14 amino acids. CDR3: CASGASGGQETQYF. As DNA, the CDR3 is TGTGCCAGCGGCGCTAGTGGGGGGCAAGAGACCCAGTACTTC.

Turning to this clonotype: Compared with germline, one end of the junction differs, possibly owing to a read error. CDR3 loop: CASSPTGTGVGYTF. Here the CDR3 DNA reads TGCGCCAGCAGCCCGACCGGGACAGGGGTTGGCTACACCTTC. This chain links TRBV5-5 with TRBJ1-2; TRBD1 matches at 10 bases. The CDR3 loop spans 14 amino acids. The germline V gene encodes CDR1 SGHKS and CDR2 YYEKEE (reference sequence).

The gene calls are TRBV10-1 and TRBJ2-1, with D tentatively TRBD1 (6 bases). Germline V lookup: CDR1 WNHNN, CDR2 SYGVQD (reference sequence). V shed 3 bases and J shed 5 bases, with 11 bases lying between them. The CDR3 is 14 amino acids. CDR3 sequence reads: CASSDRGRNNEQFF. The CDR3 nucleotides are TGCGCCAGCAGTGACAGGGGTAGGAACAATGAGCAGTTCTTC.

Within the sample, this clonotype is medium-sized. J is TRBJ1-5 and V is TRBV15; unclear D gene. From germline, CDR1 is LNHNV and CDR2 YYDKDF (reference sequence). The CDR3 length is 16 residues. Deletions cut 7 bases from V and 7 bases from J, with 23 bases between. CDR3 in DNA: TGTGCCACCAAGTCTGCCACAACGGGAATGGGACAGCCCCAGCATTTT. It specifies CATKSATTGMGQPQHF.